This T cell receptor (beta chain) was observed in a study of blood T cell repertoires in COVID-19. The wider study: The United States, Italy and Spain supplied acute and convalescent COVID-19 samples. PBMCs, B-cell-depleted T cells, or T cells were the source of the cDNA or gDNA that made up the material.

Here immunoSEQ multiplex PCR was the method, and the copy in TCRdb shows in-frame clones only, minus some. The repertoire includes 28,000 or so clones, roughly 91% of them detected once, and roughly a sixth sits in the top ten. Trimming cost V 2 bases and J 5 bases; bases outside gene matches: 8. Germline-derived CDR1 and CDR2 are SGHRS and YFSETQ. This CDR3 is 16 amino acids long. Sequenced sample: peripheral blood. The genes are TRBV5-1 and TRBJ2-2; the match to TRBD2 covers 8 bases. This receptor was identified in a human donor with active COVID-19. The donor label of this sample is uncertain. Written as DNA, the CDR3 is TGCGCCAGCAGCTTTATCGGGGGGGCCGATACCGGGGAGCTGTTTTTT. It yields the protein CASSFIGGADTGELFF. Full variable domain (rest looked up from reference TRBV5-1 and TRBJ2-2): KAGVTQTPRYLIKTRGQQVTLSCSPISGHRSVSWYQQTPGQGLQFLFEYFSETQRNKGNFPGRFSGRQFSNSRSEMNVSTLELGDSALYLCASSFIGGADTGELFFGEGSRLTVL.